The 10 T cell receptor beta chains reported below all come from one sample, sequenced in a study of chemoradiotherapy in HPV16-positive cancers. Sequencing used immunoSEQ multiplex PCR; TCRdb keeps in-frame clones, though not all of them. The sample has 14,000 or so clones, roughly 73% seen once. The sample here was taken from a patient who underwent chemoradiotherapy. The receptors here all came from a human donor with HPV-associated anogenital cancer.

This clone appeared once. The V call is TRBV4-1, the J call TRBJ1-6; D remains ambiguous. V was clipped by 0 bases and J by 7 bases, with 19 bases between them. CDR1 MGHRA and CDR2 YSYEKL come from the germline V gene. This CDR3 has 18 residues. The CDR3 protein is CASSQDFKKWVLNSPLHF. CDR3 DNA: TGCGCCAGCAGCCAAGATTTTAAGAAGTGGGTCCTAAATTCACCCCTCCACTTT.

The V gene is TRBV5-5, the J gene TRBJ1-1, with TRBD1 matching 9 bases. The CDR3 extends over 14 amino acids. Germline V gene lookup returns CDR1 SGHKS and CDR2 YYEKEE (reference sequence). V was pared by 3 bases and J by 5 bases, with 5 bases of the junction left unmatched. CDR3 nucleotides: TGTGCCAGCAGCTCCGACAGGGGGATGACTGAAGCTTTCTTT. It specifies CASSSDRGMTEAFF.

This sequence joins TRBV7-8 and TRBJ2-2; possibly TRBD1 or TRBD2 for D (5 bases each). CDR1 is SGHVS, CDR2 FQNEAQ, per germline. V lost 5 bases, J lost 3 bases, and 16 bases lay in between. The CDR3 covers 16 residues. CDR3 region: CASSPRDGHYTGELFF. DNA of the CDR3: TGTGCCAGCAGCCCCCGGGACGGACATTACACCGGGGAGCTGTTTTTT. The variable domain in full, with the rest retrieved from reference TRBV7-8 and TRBJ2-2, is GAGVSQSPRYKVAKRGQDVALRCDPISGHVSLFWYQQALGQGPEFLTYFQNEAQLDKSGLPSDRFFAERPEGSVSTLKIQRTQQEDSAVYLCASSPRDGHYTGELFFGEGSRLTVL.

This chain connects TRBV7-7 to TRBJ2-7; perhaps TRBD1 as D (5 bases). The CDR3 runs 13 residues. From germline, CDR1 is SSHAT and CDR2 FNYEAQ (reference sequence). CDR3 DNA: TGTGCAAGTACCCCGGACAAGTGCTACGAGCAGTACTTC. Its protein is CASTPDKCYEQYF.

The chain combines TRBV5-1 with TRBJ2-7, with no clear D. V lost 0 bases and J 12 bases, leaving 13 bases between the germline ends. Germline V gives CDR1 SGHRS, CDR2 YFSETQ. The CDR3 is made up of 12 amino acids. Here the CDR3 reads CASSLEMALWYF. In DNA form, the CDR3 reads TGCGCCAGCAGCTTGGAAATGGCCCTTTGGTACTTC.

The chain combines TRBV6-1 with TRBJ1-1; D uncertain. Between the trimmed V and J ends, which lost 8 bases and 3 bases, there was a span of 13 bases. Germline CDR1 is MNHNS and CDR2 is SASEGT. CDR3 length equals 13 residues. The CDR3 here is CASGRAWDTEAFF. The DNA for the CDR3 is TGTGCCAGCGGTAGGGCCTGGGACACTGAAGCTTTCTTT.

This chain links TRBV5-4 with TRBJ2-1; D not resolved. Germline V gives CDR1 SGHNT, CDR2 YYREEE (reference sequence). The V and J ends lost 3 bases and 0 bases respectively, with 13 bases between them. The CDR3 totals 16 residues. The CDR3 DNA reads as TGTGCCAGCAGCTCAGCTACTCCTAGCTCCTACAATGAGCAGTTCTTC. Its protein product is CASSSATPSSYNEQFF. Filled out from reference TRBV5-4 and TRBJ2-1, the complete variable domain reads ETGVTQSPTHLIKTRGQQVTLRCSSQSGHNTVSWYQQALGQGPQFIFQYYREEENGRGNFPPRFSGLQFPNYSSELNVNALELDDSALYLCASSSATPSSYNEQFFGPGTRLTVL.

This sequence joins TRBV6-6 and TRBJ1-1; possible D gene TRBD1, 5 bases. CDR3 length equals 14 residues. Germline V lookup: CDR1 MNHNY, CDR2 SVGAGI (reference sequence). Trimming cost V 4 bases and J 4 bases, with 13 bases left between them. The DNA of the CDR3 is TGTGCCAGCAGTTTACAGGTGGGGGGCACTGAAGCTTTCTTT. This codes for CASSLQVGGTEAFF.

This sequence joins TRBV4-1 and TRBJ1-4; 8 bases line up with TRBD1. In germline, CDR1 is MGHRA, CDR2 YSYEKL. Trimming took 0 bases from V and 8 from J; bases not matched to a gene: 14. This CDR3 is built from 18 residues. CDR3 region: CASSQDFFRVRGPEKLFF. As DNA, the CDR3 is TGCGCCAGCAGCCAAGATTTTTTTAGGGTCAGGGGGCCGGAAAAACTGTTTTTT.

The chain has TRBV6-5 and TRBJ1-2; the D gene is possibly TRBD1 (5 bases). This CDR3 region has 15 residues. The V gene lost 8 bases and the J gene lost 3 bases, with 19 bases spanning the gap. CDR1 is MNHEY, CDR2 SVGAGI, per germline. The DNA of the CDR3 is TGTGCCAGCGCTCGGACACCAAGAGGATACTATGGCTACACCTTC. This sequence encodes CASARTPRGYYGYTF.